This T cell receptor (beta chain) was sequenced for a study of blood T cells in healthy people across ages. PCR was performed a second time for 7 to 11 cycles using a sample-barcoded 5' primer and a J-beta primer mix. Each of the samples gave a minimum of 2.5 million paired-end reads that contained CDR3. TCRdb analysed the 5' RACE reads with MiXCR anew, one entry per CDR3 protein. The table shows about 800,000 distinct CDR3 sequences, with 20% to 30% occurring only once. Ten or more counts support this clonotype. Its antigen is as yet unknown. Study conclusions and caveats: Long-lived donors exceeded aged donors in naive CD4+ cells and diversity. What prevented conclusive comparison of naive and antigen-experienced cells was that PBMCs were unsorted.

Looked up from germline, CDR1 is SGHTA and CDR2 is FQGNSA. The CDR3 contains 13 residues. The ends were cut back, 5 bases at V and 1 base at J, with 8 bases in the middle. These data were likewise used in another study, on T cells of mothers and their children. According to that study: In each mother, TCR beta CDR3 reads exceeded 10 million; in each child, they numbered approximately 3 million.

The V gene is TRBV7-2, the J gene TRBJ1-1, with a tentative D call TRBD1 (6 bases). The receptor comes from a boy aged 5 to 17 in good health. Sequenced: blood. CDR3 region: CASSPTGNTEAFF. CDR3 nucleotides: TGTGCCAGCAGCCCGACAGGGAACACTGAAGCTTTCTTT.